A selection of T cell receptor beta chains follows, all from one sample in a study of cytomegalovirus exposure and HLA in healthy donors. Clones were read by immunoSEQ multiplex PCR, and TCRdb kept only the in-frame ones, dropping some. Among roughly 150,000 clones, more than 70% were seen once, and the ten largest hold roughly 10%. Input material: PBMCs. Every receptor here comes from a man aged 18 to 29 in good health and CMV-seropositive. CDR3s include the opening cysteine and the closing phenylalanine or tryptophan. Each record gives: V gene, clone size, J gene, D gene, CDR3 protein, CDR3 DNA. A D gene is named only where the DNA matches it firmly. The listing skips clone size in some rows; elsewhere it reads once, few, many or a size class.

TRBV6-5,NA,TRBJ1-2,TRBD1,CASSYSTGYYGYTF,TGTGCCAGCAGTTACTCGACAGGGTACTATGGCTACACCTTC
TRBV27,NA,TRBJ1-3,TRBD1,CASREQGAVGNTIYF,TGTGCCAGCAGAGAACAGGGGGCGGTTGGAAACACCATATATTTT
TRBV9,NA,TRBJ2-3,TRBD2,CASSPTGTSGRRDTQYF,TGTGCCAGCAGCCCTACCGGGACTAGCGGGAGGAGGGATACGCAGTATTTT
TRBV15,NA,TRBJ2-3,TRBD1,CATSIRTGGQDTQYF,TGTGCCACCAGCATCCGGACAGGGGGTCAAGATACGCAGTATTTT
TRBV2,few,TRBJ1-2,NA,CASRGDDRLGYTF,TGTGCCAGCAGGGGTGATGACAGGTTGGGCTACACCTTC
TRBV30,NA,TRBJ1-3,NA,CAWRSRGIGNTIYF,TGTGCCTGGAGAAGCAGGGGAATTGGAAACACCATATATTTT
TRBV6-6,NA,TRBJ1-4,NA,CPSRQDSQVNEKLFF,TGTCCCAGCAGACAAGACAGTCAAGTTAATGAAAAACTGTTTTTT
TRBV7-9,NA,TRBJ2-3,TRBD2,CASSLGTTKDTQYF,TGTGCCAGCAGCCTGGGGACTACCAAAGATACGCAGTATTTT
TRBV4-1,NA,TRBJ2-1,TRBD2,CASSQEKRELRYEQFF,TGCGCCAGCAGCCAGGAGAAGCGGGAGTTACGCTATGAGCAGTTCTTC
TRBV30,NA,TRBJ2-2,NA,CAWSRQGNTGELFF,TGTGCCTGGAGTAGGCAGGGGAACACCGGGGAGCTGTTTTTT
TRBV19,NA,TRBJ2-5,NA,CASSLSLGRFQQATQYF,TGTGCCAGTAGCTTATCATTGGGGCGCTTTCAGCAAGCGACCCAGTACTTC
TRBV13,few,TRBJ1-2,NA,CASESGSNYGYTF,TGTGCCAGCGAATCAGGCAGCAACTATGGCTACACCTTC
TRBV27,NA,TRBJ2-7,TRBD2,CASSFRLAGGPGEQYF,TGTGCCAGCAGTTTCCGACTAGCGGGAGGACCAGGCGAGCAGTACTTC
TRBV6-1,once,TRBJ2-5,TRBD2,CASSGGRLAGGPIKETQYF,TGTGCCAGCAGTGGGGGAAGACTAGCGGGGGGGCCAATTAAGGAGACCCAGTACTTC
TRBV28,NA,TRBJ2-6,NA,CASSLHSGANVLTF,TGTGCCAGCAGTTTACACTCTGGGGCCAACGTCCTGACTTTC
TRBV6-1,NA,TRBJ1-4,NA,CASTKWRLGEKLFF,TGTGCCAGCACCAAATGGAGGCTTGGAGAAAAACTGTTTTTT
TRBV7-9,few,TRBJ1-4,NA,CASSSRGGGTNEKLFF,TGTGCCAGCAGCTCCCGAGGGGGGGGCACTAATGAAAAACTGTTTTTT
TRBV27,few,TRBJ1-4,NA,CASRPGATNEKLFF,TGTGCCAGCAGACCAGGGGCAACTAATGAAAAACTGTTTTTT
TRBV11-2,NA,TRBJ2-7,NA,CASSLSQLTYEQYF,TGTGCCAGCAGCTTAAGTCAGTTGACCTACGAGCAGTACTTC
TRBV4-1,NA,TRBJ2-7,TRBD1,CASSQGWGQGTYEQYF,TGCGCCAGCAGCCAAGGTTGGGGACAGGGGACCTACGAGCAGTACTTC
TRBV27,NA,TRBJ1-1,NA,CASSLISAGNTEAFF,TGTGCCAGCAGTTTGATATCGGCGGGGAACACTGAAGCTTTCTTT
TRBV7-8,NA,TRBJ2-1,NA,CATVKLGGGPYNEQFF,TGTGCCACTGTTAAATTGGGGGGAGGCCCCTACAATGAGCAGTTCTTC
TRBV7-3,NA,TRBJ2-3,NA,CASSFCVALVRSTDTQYF,TGTGCCAGCAGCTTCTGTGTAGCACTAGTTCGTAGCACAGATACGCAGTATTTT
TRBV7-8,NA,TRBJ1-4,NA,CASSLGGGINEKLFF,TGTGCCAGCAGCTTAGGGGGGGGTATTAATGAAAAACTGTTTTTT
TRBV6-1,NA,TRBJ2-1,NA,CASSGTIYNEQFF,TGTGCCAGCAGTGGGACTATCTACAATGAGCAGTTCTTC
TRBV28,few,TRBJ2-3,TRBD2,CASSEPAGGDTQYF,TGTGCCAGCAGCGAACCAGCGGGAGGGGATACGCAGTATTTT
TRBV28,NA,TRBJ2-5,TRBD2,CASASGRETQYF,TGTGCCAGCGCTAGCGGGAGAGAGACCCAGTACTTC
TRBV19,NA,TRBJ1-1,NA,CASSMPKEWNTEAFF,TGTGCCAGTAGTATGCCCAAGGAGTGGAACACTGAAGCTTTCTTT
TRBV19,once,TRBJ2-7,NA,CASSIDGILSYEQYF,TGTGCCAGTAGTATAGATGGCATCCTTTCCTACGAGCAGTACTTC
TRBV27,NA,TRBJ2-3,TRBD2,CASRGDESDTQYF,TGTGCCTCGCGGGGGGATGAGTCAGATACGCAGTATTTT
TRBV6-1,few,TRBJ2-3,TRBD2,CASRERTSGTDTQYF,TGTGCCAGCAGGGAACGGACTAGCGGCACAGATACGCAGTATTTT
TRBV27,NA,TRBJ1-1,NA,CASSFLRASGNTEAFF,TGTGCCAGCAGTTTCCTCCGGGCCTCGGGGAATACTGAAGCTTTCTTT
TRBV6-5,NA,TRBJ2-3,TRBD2,CASSFSGSTDTQYF,TGTGCCAGCAGTTTTAGCGGGAGCACAGATACGCAGTATTTT
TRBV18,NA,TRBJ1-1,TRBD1,CASSPPVTGSQAFF,TGTGCCAGCTCACCACCGGTGACAGGGAGTCAAGCTTTCTTT
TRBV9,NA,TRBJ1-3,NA,CASSVDNSGNTIYF,TGTGCCAGCAGCGTCGACAACTCTGGAAACACCATATATTTT
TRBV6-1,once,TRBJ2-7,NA,CATRRAGIEQYF,TGTGCCACCCGGAGGGCCGGGATCGAGCAGTACTTC
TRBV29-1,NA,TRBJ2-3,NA,CSVAATPGVTDTQYF,TGCAGCGTTGCTGCAACTCCGGGAGTCACAGATACGCAGTATTTT
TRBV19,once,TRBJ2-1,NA,CASSSRVYNEQFF,TGTGCCAGTAGTTCCCGGGTCTACAATGAGCAGTTCTTC
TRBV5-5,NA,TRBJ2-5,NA,CTSSLQGEETQYF,TGTACCAGCAGCTTGCAGGGCGAAGAGACCCAGTACTTC
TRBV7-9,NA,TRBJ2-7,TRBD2,CASSLPEASGSVDEQYF,TGTGCCAGCAGCTTACCCGAGGCTAGCGGGAGTGTGGACGAGCAGTACTTC
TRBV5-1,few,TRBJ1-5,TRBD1,CASHPGTGNQPQHF,TGCGCCAGCCATCCCGGGACAGGCAATCAGCCCCAGCATTTT
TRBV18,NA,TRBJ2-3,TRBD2,CASSHSGLAGGPADTQYF,TGTGCCAGCTCACATAGCGGACTAGCGGGAGGGCCCGCAGATACGCAGTATTTT
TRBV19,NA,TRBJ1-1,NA,CASSPSWEMNTEAFF,TGCGCCAGTAGTCCCTCTTGGGAGATGAACACTGAAGCTTTCTTT
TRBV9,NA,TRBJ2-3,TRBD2,CASSVLGGRFADTQYF,TGTGCCAGCAGCGTATTAGGCGGGAGATTTGCAGATACGCAGTATTTT
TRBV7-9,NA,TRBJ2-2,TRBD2,CASSLGPRLAGELFF,TGTGCCAGCAGCTTAGGTCCGAGACTAGCTGGGGAGCTGTTTTTT
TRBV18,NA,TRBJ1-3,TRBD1,CASSQDRAGNTIYF,TGTGCCAGCTCACAGGACAGGGCTGGAAACACCATATATTTT
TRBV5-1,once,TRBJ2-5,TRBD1,CASSLGGTGYQETQYF,TGCGCCAGCAGCTTGGGGGGGACAGGATACCAAGAGACCCAGTACTTC
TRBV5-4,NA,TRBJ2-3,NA,CASSLSNPLQDTQYF,TGTGCCAGCAGCTTATCGAATCCTCTTCAGGATACGCAGTATTTT
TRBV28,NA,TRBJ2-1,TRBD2,CASSVSGGPSYNEQLF,TGTGCCAGCAGTGTTAGCGGGGGGCCCTCTTACAATGAGCAGCTCTTC
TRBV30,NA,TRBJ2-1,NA,CAWRLGSSYNEQFF,TGTGCCTGGAGACTGGGGAGCTCCTACAATGAGCAGTTCTTC
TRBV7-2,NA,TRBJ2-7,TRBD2,CASTPQAGGTYEQYF,TGTGCCAGCACCCCCCAAGCGGGAGGGACCTACGAGCAGTACTTC
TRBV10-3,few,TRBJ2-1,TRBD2,CAITPSGRTNNEQFF,TGTGCCATCACCCCTAGCGGGAGGACCAACAATGAGCAGTTCTTC
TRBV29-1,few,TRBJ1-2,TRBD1,CSVAALRQGGGGYTF,TGCAGCGTTGCAGCACTCCGACAGGGGGGAGGCGGCTACACCTTC